The present T cell receptor (beta chain) was sequenced within a study of blood T cell repertoires in COVID-19. Patients at the Seattle site were enrolled during active infection and followed longitudinally. The V gene lost 3 bases and the J gene lost 4 bases, with 4 bases spanning the gap. The CDR3 runs 11 residues. Germline-derived CDR1 and CDR2 are MNHNS and SASEGT. This clone has only a few counts. Here immunoSEQ multiplex PCR was the method, and the copy in TCRdb shows in-frame clones only, minus some. Counted here are 250,000 to 300,000 clones, about 90% occurring once; the ten biggest clones make up approximately 12%.

The sequencing sample was made of peripheral blood. The genes are TRBV6-1 and TRBJ2-7; D is undetermined. The clonotype comes from a woman aged 25 to 39 with COVID-19, enrolled during active disease. The CDR3 sequence: CASSDSYEQYF. In DNA form, the CDR3 reads TGTGCCAGCAGTGATTCGTACGAGCAGTACTTC.